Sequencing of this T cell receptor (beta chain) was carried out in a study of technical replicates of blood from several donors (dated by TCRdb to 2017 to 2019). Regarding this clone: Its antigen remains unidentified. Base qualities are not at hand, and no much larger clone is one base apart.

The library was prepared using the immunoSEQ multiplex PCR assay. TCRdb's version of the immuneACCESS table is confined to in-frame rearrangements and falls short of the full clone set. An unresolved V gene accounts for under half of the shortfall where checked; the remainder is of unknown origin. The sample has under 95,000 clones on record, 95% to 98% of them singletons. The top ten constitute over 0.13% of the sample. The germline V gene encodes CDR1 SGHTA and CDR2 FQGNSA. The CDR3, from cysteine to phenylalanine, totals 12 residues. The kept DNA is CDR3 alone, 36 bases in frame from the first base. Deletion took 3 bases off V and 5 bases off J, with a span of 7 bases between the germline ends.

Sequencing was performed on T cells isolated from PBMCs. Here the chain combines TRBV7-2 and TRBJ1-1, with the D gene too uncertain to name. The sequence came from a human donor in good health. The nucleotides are TGTGCCAGCAGCTTTTTATTAACTGAAGCTTTCTTT. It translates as CASSFLLTEAFF.